This TCR beta chain was profiled in a study of long-term antiretroviral therapy in people with HIV. Study-wide results and limits: Among HIV repertoires, CDR3 length ranges were narrower than those of controls.

On this clone itself: The target antigen is unknown.

PBMC samples from each donor numbered at least one pre-ART and at least two post-ART. Investigators performed immunoSEQ version v3.0 at survey level. Sequencing was performed with immunoSEQ multiplex PCR; in TCRdb, only in-frame clones are kept and a portion is missing. The top ten hold over 4% of the sample, which has approximately 20,000 clones, roughly 89% seen once. The clonotype originates from a man aged 18 to 35 with HIV. The specimen was unsorted PBMCs, collected 2.1 years after starting antiretroviral therapy.

The CDR3 nucleotides read TGCAGCGTTGTAGGTTTCGGGGCCAGGGACAGGGGACTGGAGGACACCATATATTTT. The encoded protein is CSVVGFGARDRGLEDTIYF. V gene TRBV29-1 combines with J gene TRBJ1-3, with 10 positions matching TRBD1. Germline CDR1 SQVTM, CDR2 ANQGSEA. V dropped 4 bases and J dropped 8; count of bases not matched to a gene: 23. This CDR3 is 19 amino acids long.